Described below is a single T cell receptor (beta chain) sequence and its context. The junction departs from germline at one end; a sequencing error may be responsible. Germline values: CDR1 MGHRA, CDR2 YSYEKL. The CDR3 runs 17 residues. Sequencing was performed with immunoSEQ multiplex PCR; in TCRdb, only in-frame clones are kept and a portion is missing. The repertoire consists of about 220,000 clones, with around 85% occurring once and the leading ten covering approximately 1.2%. The entry originates in a study of blood T cell repertoires in COVID-19. This receptor was taken from a woman in her thirties or forties with acute COVID-19. The chain is built from TRBV4-1 and TRBJ2-5; TRBD1 aligns across 7 bases. The sample comprised PBMCs or T cells enriched from blood (not recorded which). CDR3 coding DNA: TGCGCCAGCAGCCAAGCTGGACGGACAGGCCTCCAAAAGACCCAGTACTTC. Residues: CASSQAGRTGLQKTQYF.